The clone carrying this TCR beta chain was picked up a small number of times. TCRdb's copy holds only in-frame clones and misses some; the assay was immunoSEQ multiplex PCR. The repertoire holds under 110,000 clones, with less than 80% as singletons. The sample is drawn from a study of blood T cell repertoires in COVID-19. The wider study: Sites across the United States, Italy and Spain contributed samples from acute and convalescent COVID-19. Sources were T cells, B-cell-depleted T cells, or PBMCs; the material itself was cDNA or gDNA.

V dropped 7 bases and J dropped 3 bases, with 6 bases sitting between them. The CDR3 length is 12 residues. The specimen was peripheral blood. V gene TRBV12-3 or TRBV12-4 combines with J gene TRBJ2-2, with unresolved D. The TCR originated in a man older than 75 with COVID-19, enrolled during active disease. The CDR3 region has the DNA TGTGCCAGCACCCCTTACACCGGGGAGCTGTTTTTT. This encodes CASTPYTGELFF.